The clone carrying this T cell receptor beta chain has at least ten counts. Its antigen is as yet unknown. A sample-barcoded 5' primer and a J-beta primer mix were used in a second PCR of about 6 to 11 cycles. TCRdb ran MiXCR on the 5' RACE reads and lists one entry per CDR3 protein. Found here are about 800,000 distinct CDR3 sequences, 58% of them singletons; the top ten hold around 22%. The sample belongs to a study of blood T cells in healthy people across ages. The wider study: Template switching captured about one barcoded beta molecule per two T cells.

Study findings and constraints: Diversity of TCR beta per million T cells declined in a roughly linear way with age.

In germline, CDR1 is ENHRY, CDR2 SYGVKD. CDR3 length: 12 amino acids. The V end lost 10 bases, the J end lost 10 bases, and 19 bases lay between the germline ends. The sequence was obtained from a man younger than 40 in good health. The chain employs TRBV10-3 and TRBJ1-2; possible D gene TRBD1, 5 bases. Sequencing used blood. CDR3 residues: CATQDIADSYTF. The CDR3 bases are TGTGCCACCCAGGACATTGCCGACTCCTACACCTTC.